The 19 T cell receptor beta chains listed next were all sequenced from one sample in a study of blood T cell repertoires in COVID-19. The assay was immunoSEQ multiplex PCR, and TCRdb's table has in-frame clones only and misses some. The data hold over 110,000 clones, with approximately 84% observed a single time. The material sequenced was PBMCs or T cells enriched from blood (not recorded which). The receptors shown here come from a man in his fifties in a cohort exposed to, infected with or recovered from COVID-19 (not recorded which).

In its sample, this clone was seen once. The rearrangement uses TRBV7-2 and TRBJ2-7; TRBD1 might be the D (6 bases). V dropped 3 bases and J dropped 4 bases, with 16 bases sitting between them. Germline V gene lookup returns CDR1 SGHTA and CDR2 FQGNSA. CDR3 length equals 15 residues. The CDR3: CASSFATGPGYEQYF. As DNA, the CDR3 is TGTGCCAGCAGCTTTGCTACAGGGCCAGGGTACGAGCAGTACTTC. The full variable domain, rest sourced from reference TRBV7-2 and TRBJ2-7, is GAGVSQSPSNKVTEKGKDVELRCDPISGHTALYWYRQSLGQGLEFLIYFQGNSAPDKSGLPSDRFSAERTGGSVSTLTIQRTQQEDSAVYLCASSFATGPGYEQYFGPGTRLTVT.

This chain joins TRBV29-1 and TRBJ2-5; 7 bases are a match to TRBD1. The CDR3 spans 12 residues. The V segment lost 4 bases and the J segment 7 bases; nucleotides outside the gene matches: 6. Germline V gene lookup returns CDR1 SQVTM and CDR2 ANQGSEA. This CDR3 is CSVVDRVGTQYF. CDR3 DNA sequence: TGCAGCGTTGTTGACAGGGTGGGGACCCAGTACTTC.

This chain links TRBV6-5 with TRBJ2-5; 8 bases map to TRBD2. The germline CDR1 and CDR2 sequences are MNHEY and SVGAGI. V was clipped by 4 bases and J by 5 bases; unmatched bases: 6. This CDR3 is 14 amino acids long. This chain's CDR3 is CASSSRTSWETQYF. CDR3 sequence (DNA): TGTGCCAGCAGTTCCCGGACTAGCTGGGAGACCCAGTACTTC.

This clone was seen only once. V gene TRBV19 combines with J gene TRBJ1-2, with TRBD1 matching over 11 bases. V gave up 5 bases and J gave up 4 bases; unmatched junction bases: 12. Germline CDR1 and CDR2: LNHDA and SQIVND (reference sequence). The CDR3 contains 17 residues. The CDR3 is CASSPGQGAGGVYGYTF. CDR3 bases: TGTGCCAGTAGTCCTGGACAGGGGGCTGGAGGGGTCTATGGCTACACCTTC.

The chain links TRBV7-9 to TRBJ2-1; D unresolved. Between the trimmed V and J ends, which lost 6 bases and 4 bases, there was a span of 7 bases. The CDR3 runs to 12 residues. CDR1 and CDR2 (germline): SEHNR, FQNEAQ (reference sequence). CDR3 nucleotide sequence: TGTGCCAGCAGTGTTTCATACAATGAGCAGTTCTTC. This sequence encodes CASSVSYNEQFF.

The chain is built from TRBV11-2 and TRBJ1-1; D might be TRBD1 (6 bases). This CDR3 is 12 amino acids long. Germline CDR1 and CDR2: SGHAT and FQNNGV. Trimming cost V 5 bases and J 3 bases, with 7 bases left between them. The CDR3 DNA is TGTGCCAGCAGCCGGACAGACACTGAAGCTTTCTTT. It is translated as CASSRTDTEAFF.

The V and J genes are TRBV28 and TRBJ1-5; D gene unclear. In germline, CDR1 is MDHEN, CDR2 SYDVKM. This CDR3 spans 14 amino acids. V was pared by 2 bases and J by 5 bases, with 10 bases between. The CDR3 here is CASSLQVRYQPQHF. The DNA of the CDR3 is TGTGCCAGCAGTTTACAGGTAAGATATCAGCCCCAGCATTTT.

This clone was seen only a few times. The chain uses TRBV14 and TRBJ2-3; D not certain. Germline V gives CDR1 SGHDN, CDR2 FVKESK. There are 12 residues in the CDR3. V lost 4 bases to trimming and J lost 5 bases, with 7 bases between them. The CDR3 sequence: CASSPYLDTQYF. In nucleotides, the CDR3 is TGTGCCAGCAGCCCTTATTTAGATACGCAGTATTTT.

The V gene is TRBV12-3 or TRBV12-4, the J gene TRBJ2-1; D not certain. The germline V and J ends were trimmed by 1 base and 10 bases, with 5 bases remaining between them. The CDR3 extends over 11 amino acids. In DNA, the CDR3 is TGTGCCAGCAGTTTAGGACTGGAGCAGTTCTTC. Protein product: CASSLGLEQFF.

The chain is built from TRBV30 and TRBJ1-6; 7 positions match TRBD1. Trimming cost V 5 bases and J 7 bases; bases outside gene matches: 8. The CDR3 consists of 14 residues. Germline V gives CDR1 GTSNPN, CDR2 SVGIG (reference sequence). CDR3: CAWHQGGVNSPLHF. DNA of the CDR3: TGTGCCTGGCACCAGGGGGGAGTGAATTCACCCCTCCACTTT.

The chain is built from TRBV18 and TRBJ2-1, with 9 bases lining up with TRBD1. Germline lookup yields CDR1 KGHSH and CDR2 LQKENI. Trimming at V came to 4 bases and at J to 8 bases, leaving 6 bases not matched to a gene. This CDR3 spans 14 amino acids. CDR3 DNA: TGTGCCAGCTCACGCGGACAGGGGAGCGATGAGCAGTTCTTC. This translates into CASSRGQGSDEQFF.

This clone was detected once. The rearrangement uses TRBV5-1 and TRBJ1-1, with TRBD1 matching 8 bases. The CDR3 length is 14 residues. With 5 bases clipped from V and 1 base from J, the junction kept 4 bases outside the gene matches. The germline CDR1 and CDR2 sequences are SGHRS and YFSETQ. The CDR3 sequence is CASSRTGTNTEAFF. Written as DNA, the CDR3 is TGCGCCAGCAGTCGGACAGGGACGAACACTGAAGCTTTCTTT.

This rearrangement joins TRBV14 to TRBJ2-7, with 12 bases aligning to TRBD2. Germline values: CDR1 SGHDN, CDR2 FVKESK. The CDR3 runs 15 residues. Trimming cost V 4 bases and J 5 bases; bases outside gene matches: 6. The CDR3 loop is CASSPTSGRSDEQYF. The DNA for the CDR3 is TGTGCCAGCAGCCCGACTAGCGGGAGATCGGACGAGCAGTACTTC.

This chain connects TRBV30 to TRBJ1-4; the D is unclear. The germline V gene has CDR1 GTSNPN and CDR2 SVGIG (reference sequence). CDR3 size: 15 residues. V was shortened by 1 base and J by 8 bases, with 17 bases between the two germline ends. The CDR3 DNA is TGTGCCTGGAGTGCAAGTCGGGGTTTAGGGGAAAAACTGTTTTTT. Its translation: CAWSASRGLGEKLFF.

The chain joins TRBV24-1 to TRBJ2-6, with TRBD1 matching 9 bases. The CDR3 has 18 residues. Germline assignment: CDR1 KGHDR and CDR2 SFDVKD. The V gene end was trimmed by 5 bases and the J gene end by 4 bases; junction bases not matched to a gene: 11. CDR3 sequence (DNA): TGTGCCACCAGTGGAGGGGACAGGGAATACTTGGGGGCCAACGTCCTGACTTTC. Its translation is CATSGGDREYLGANVLTF.

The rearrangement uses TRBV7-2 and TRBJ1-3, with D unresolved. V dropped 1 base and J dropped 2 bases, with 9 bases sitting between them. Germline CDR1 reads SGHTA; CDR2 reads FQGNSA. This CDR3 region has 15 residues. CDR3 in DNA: TGTGCCAGCAGCTTAGTGAGCACTCCTGGAAACACCATATATTTT. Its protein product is CASSLVSTPGNTIYF.

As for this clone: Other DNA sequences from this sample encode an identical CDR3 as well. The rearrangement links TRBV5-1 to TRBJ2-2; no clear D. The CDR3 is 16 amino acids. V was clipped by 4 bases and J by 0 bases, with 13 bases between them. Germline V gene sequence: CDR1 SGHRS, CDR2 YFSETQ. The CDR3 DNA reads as TGCGCCAGCAGCCTACCGGGTGCGGCGAACACCGGGGAGCTGTTTTTT. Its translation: CASSLPGAANTGELFF.

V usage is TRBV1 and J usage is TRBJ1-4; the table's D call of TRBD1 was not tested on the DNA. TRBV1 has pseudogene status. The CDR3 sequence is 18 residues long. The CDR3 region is CTSSQLVKGAHSNEKLFF. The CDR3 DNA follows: TGCACCAGCAGCCAATTAGTCAAGGGGGCGCATTCTAATGAAAAACTGTTTTTT.

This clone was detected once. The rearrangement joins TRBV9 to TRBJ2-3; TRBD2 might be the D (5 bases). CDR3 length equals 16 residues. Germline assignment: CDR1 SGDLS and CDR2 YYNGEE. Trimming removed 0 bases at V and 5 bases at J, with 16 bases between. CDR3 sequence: CASSVETGFSQDTQYF. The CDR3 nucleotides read TGTGCCAGCAGCGTAGAAACGGGGTTCTCCCAAGATACGCAGTATTTT.